A selection of T cell receptor beta chains follows, all from one sample in a study of blood T cell dynamics during melanoma immunotherapy. The method was immunoSEQ multiplex PCR; TCRdb's version includes in-frame clones alone and lacks a portion of them. The data hold 15,000 to 20,000 clones, with more than 85% observed a single time. The sequences come from blood, collected from a patient treated with checkpoint blockade. Receptors originate from a human donor with melanoma. The conserved cysteine and the conserved F or W are not part of the CDR3 here. The order of the fields is J gene, V gene, clone size, CDR3 protein. A clone size is listed for some rows: how often the clone was seen (once, few, many), or a class if it is expanded.

TRBJ2-3 TRBV4-3 . ASSQVGGADTQY
TRBJ2-7 TRBV27 . ASSLTAIYEQY
TRBJ2-5 TRBV30 once AWSSGGEETQY
TRBJ2-7 TRBV30 few AWSGRRPYYEQY
TRBJ1-5 TRBV5-5 . ASSSQPTKPQH
TRBJ2-7 TRBV9 . ASSVEAGGSYEQY
TRBJ1-1 TRBV5-1 . ASSKDIGLNTEAF
TRBJ2-1 TRBV29-1 . SARGLAGGHNEQF
TRBJ1-4 TRBV6-1 . ASTRPGFNEKLF
TRBJ2-2 TRBV27 . ASTGHATGELF
TRBJ2-7 TRBV9 . ASSRATSGSGFSSYEQY
TRBJ1-3 TRBV4-1 few ASSQSPGGNSGNTIY
TRBJ2-3 TRBV7-2 . ASSLGTPAFTQY
TRBJ2-7 TRBV7-2 . ASSPGGYEQY
TRBJ1-4 TRBV19 once ASSNRDKEKLF
TRBJ2-1 TRBV5-6 . ASSLAGGADNRNEQF
TRBJ2-5 TRBV15 . ATSRVGQVFQETQY
TRBJ1-1 TRBV7-8 . ASSPRPLPNTEAF
TRBJ2-2 TRBV6-4 once ASSLTGGASGELF
TRBJ1-1 TRBV28 . ASSRDRVTEAF
TRBJ1-2 TRBV6-1 once ASSLSAGGGYT
TRBJ1-5 TRBV19 . ASSIARDYSNQPQH
TRBJ2-1 TRBV9 . ASSVVYNEQF
TRBJ1-1 TRBV5-1 . ASSEMYQGGGTEAF
TRBJ2-2 TRBV29-1 . SANPGGELF
TRBJ2-7 TRBV18 . ASSPPNLGEQY
TRBJ1-2 TRBV2 . ASSDQYYGYT
TRBJ2-3 TRBV6-1 . ASSGNGGAIPDTQY
TRBJ1-3 TRBV6-5 few ASSYSGQAGNTIY
TRBJ1-2 TRBV25-1 . ASSEYTGYGYT
TRBJ2-5 TRBV10-1 few ASSRDRAEETQY
TRBJ2-7 TRBV28 . ASSLGSGIPYEQY
TRBJ1-4 TRBV5-6 . ASSEGQGVQGEKLF
TRBJ1-6 TRBV19 once ASSSIGINSPLH
TRBJ1-4 TRBV23-1 . ASSQCLQGADEKLF
TRBJ2-3 TRBV6-6 . ASSPGLAGSTDTQY
. TRBV27 . ASSLSQPGQGASYEQY
TRBJ2-1 TRBV5-8 . ASSTEREKRFDEQF
TRBJ2-7 TRBV2 few ASRYSGIPNEQY
TRBJ1-6 TRBV5-1 . ASSRAGDSYNSPLH